This TCR beta chain was captured by sequencing in a study of control samples from healthy donors and cancer patients. Clones were sequenced by immunoSEQ multiplex PCR, and TCRdb holds only the in-frame ones, with some missing. The sample lists around 200,000 clones, 90% to 95% occurring once. Sequencing used blood. This clonotype originated in a man aged 50-59 years in good health.

The CDR3 sequence is CASSTGQVYDPEAFF. Written as DNA, the CDR3 is TGTGCCAGCAGCACGGGACAGGTCTATGACCCTGAAGCTTTCTTT. The chain couples TRBV9 to TRBJ1-1, with 8 bases matching TRBD1. The germline gives CDR1 SGDLS, CDR2 YYNGEE. Unmatched junction bases numbered 11, after V lost 4 bases and J lost 6 bases. The CDR3 consists of 15 residues.